This section outlines one T cell receptor beta chain sequence together with its context. The antigen is undetermined. Germline lookup yields CDR1 LNHDA and CDR2 SQIVND (reference sequence). This CDR3 is built from 14 residues. The ends were cut back, 5 bases at V and 0 bases at J, with 10 bases in the middle. These data originate in a study of Ad26.COV2.S vaccination and SARS-CoV-2 variants. General study results and limits: People who got the vaccine or the placebo had similar non-spike TCR breadth. Substantial breadth in spike-specific CD8+ and CD4+ T cell responses was reportedly seen after vaccination. Total T cell responses may have been underestimated by the TCR breadth and depth analyses.

The assay was immunoSEQ multiplex PCR, and TCRdb's table has in-frame clones only and misses some. The data contain 45,000 or so clones, roughly 80% of them singletons. The specimen comprised peripheral blood, sampled after recovery from COVID-19. The chain recombines TRBV19 with TRBJ1-2; D ambiguous. This TCR was recovered from a human donor who had recovered from COVID-19. DNA of the CDR3: TGTGCCAGTAGTCTGGACGGAGCTAACTATGGCTACACCTTC. Protein product: CASSLDGANYGYTF.